What follows are 8 T cell receptor beta chains derived from one specimen sequenced in a study of T cells in Graves' hyperthyroidism and ophthalmopathy. RNA transcripts served as the template for amplifying TCR beta CDR3 regions. RT-PCR in the first round (using the HTBI primer set) targeted the TCR CDR3. TCRdb re-called the multiplex PCR reads with MiXCR, one entry per CDR3 protein. This sample has 550,000 to 600,000 distinct CDR3 sequences, with 15% to 20% found just once. The specimen sequenced was blood. The receptor source for this set is a woman aged 18-29 years with Graves' hyperthyroidism.

This clonotype came up a few times. At one boundary the junction diverges from the germline segment, which might be a read error. The rearrangement links TRBV6-9 to TRBJ1-1; a weak D match, TRBD1 (5 bases). The V gene's germline CDR1 is MNHGY and CDR2 SVAAGI. The CDR3 is made up of 10 amino acids. DNA for the CDR3: TGCGCCAGCAGCAGGGTTGAAGCTTTCTTT. Its protein is CASSRVEAFF.

This clonotype was seen a handful of times. This sequence joins TRBV5-1 and TRBJ1-1, with a possible D match to TRBD1 (5 bases). There are 16 residues in the CDR3. The V gene's germline CDR1 is SGHRS and CDR2 YFSETQ. Deletions cut 0 bases from V and 0 bases from J, with 12 bases between. Here the CDR3 reads CASSLAGGTMNTEAFF. CDR3 nucleotide sequence: TGCGCCAGCAGCTTGGCGGGGGGGACTATGAACACTGAAGCTTTCTTT.

This sequence joins TRBV10-3 and TRBJ2-7; D is undetermined. Germline-derived CDR1 and CDR2 are ENHRY and SYGVKD. There are 12 residues in the CDR3. V was shortened by 10 bases and J by 5 bases, with 15 bases between the two germline ends. In nucleotides, the CDR3 is TGTGCCACCAAAAATGCCCCCGACGAGCAGTACTTC. This encodes CATKNAPDEQYF.

V is TRBV5-1 and J is TRBJ1-1; the D is unclear. The CDR3 is made up of 13 amino acids. Germline V lookup: CDR1 SGHRS, CDR2 YFSETQ. V lost 4 bases to trimming and J lost 10 bases, with 17 bases between them. The CDR3 DNA follows: TGCGCCAGCAGCCCCCCCGAGGGCTCGACAGCTTTCTTT. Translation: CASSPPEGSTAFF.

This clonotype has more than one count but fewer than ten. The chain is built from TRBV5-1 and TRBJ2-7; D not certain. Per the germline V gene, CDR1 is SGHRS and CDR2 is YFSETQ. Trimming removed 4 bases at V and 5 bases at J, with 13 bases between. This CDR3 region has 13 residues. DNA of the CDR3: TGCGCCAGCAGCCCCCCCGGTATCCACGAGCAGTACTTC. Translating gives CASSPPGIHEQYF.

This clonotype occurred many times. This chain connects TRBV11-2 to TRBJ2-5, with 8 bases matching TRBD1. The CDR3 has 15 amino acids. The ends lost 3 bases at V and 5 bases at J; junction bases unmatched: 8. CDR1 and CDR2 from the germline V gene are SGHAT and FQNNGV. CDR3 protein: CASSLGTGSSETQYF. CDR3 bases: TGTGCCAGCAGCTTGGGGACAGGCTCAAGCGAGACCCAGTACTTC.

The CDR3 nucleotides are TGTGCCAGCAGTTACGAGGAAGCGGGGTCAGTACTAGCCCCTAACACAGATACGCAGTATTTT. Its protein is CASSYEEAGSVLAPNTDTQYF. The genes are TRBV6-2 or TRBV6-3 and TRBJ2-3, with 7 bases aligning to TRBD2. V trimming: 2 bases; J trimming: 2 bases; junction bases outside the gene matches: 22. The germline CDR1 and CDR2 sequences are MNHEY and SVGEGT. CDR3 length: 21 residues.

This clonotype showed up just a few times. The chain uses TRBV6-1 and TRBJ1-2, with TRBD1 matching 9 bases. Per the germline V gene, CDR1 is MNHNS and CDR2 is SASEGT. The CDR3 loop spans 15 amino acids. Trimming removed 6 bases from V and 4 bases from J; junction bases left unmatched: 9. The CDR3: CASRPGQGNSYGYTF. The CDR3 coding sequence is TGTGCCAGCAGGCCTGGACAGGGGAATTCCTATGGCTACACCTTC.